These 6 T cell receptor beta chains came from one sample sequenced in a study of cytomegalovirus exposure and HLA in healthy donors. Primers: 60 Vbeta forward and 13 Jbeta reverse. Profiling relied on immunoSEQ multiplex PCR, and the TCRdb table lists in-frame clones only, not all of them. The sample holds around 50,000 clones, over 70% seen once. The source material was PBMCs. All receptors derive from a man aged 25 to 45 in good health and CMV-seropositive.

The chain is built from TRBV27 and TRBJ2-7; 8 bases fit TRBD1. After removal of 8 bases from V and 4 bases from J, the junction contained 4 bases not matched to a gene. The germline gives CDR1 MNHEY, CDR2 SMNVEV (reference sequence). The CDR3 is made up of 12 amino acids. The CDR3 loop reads CASSDREYEQYF. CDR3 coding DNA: TGTGCCAGCTCGGACAGGGAGTACGAGCAGTACTTC.

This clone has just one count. CDR3 sequence reads: CAKPIIRLTNEQFF. The DNA for the CDR3 is TGCGCCAAACCAATCATAAGGTTGACTAATGAGCAGTTCTTC. The chain has TRBV4-1 and TRBJ2-1; D uncertain. The CDR3 has 14 residues. The germline V gene has CDR1 MGHRA and CDR2 YSYEKL. Trimming shortened V by 10 bases and J by 7 bases, and 20 bases separated the two germline ends.

The CDR3 nucleotides read TGTGCCAGCAGCTTAACCACCGGGACAGGGGGCGAGCAGTACTTC. The encoded protein is CASSLTTGTGGEQYF. V usage is TRBV7-9 and J usage is TRBJ2-7; 11 nucleotides align to TRBD1. The CDR3 has 15 amino acids. V was pared by 2 bases and J by 6 bases, with 6 bases of the junction left unmatched. Germline-derived CDR1 and CDR2 are SEHNR and FQNEAQ (reference sequence).

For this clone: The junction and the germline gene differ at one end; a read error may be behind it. The CDR3 protein is CASSSDGGLGYDYTF. In DNA form, the CDR3 reads TGTGCCAGCAGCTCCGATGGAGGGCTCGGCTATGACTACACCTTC. The chain carries TRBV5-5 and TRBJ1-2; D unclear. The germline V gene has CDR1 SGHKS and CDR2 YYEKEE (reference sequence). This CDR3 has 15 residues.

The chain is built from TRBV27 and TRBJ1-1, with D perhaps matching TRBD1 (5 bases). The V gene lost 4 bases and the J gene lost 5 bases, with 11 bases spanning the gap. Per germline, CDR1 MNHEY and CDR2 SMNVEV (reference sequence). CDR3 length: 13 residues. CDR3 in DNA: TGTGCCAGCAGTTACGGGGGAACGACTGAAGCTTTCTTT. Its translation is CASSYGGTTEAFF.

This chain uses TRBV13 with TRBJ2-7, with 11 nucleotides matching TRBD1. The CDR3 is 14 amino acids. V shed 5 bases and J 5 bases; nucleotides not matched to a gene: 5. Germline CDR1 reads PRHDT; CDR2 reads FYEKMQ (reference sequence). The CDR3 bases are TGTGCCAGCAGCCCCTGGACAGGGGGCGACGAGCAGTACTTC. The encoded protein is CASSPWTGGDEQYF. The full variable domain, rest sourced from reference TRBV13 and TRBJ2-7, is AAGVIQSPRHLIKEKRETATLKCYPIPRHDTVYWYQQGPGQDPQFLISFYEKMQSDKGSIPDRFSAQQFSDYHSELNMSSLELGDSALYFCASSPWTGGDEQYFGPGTRLTVT.